This entry lists 14 T cell receptor beta chains sequenced from one sample in a study of chemoradiotherapy in HPV16-positive cancers. Measured with immunoSEQ multiplex PCR; TCRdb has only the in-frame clones, and not every one. In the table there are about 5,500 clones, just under 80% of which are singletons. Sample collection occurred from a patient who underwent chemoradiotherapy. The receptors derive from a human donor with HPV-associated anogenital cancer.

The CDR3 region is CASVREGANVLTF. The CDR3 bases are TGTGCCAGCGTTAGGGAAGGGGCCAACGTCCTGACTTTC. The chain couples TRBV7-9 to TRBJ2-6; unclear D gene. Germline V gene data show CDR1 as SEHNR and CDR2 as FQNEAQ (reference sequence). The germline V and J ends were trimmed by 8 bases and 4 bases, with 9 bases remaining between them. The CDR3 runs to 13 residues. The variable domain in full, with the rest retrieved from reference TRBV7-9 and TRBJ2-6, is DTGVSQNPRHKITKRGQNVTFRCDPISEHNRLYWYRQTLGQGPEFLTYFQNEAQLEKSRLLSDRFSAERPKGSFSTLEIQRTEQGDSAMYLCASVREGANVLTFGAGSRLTVL.

The chain joins TRBV4-2 to TRBJ2-3; D perhaps matches TRBD2 (6 bases). Germline V gives CDR1 LGHNA, CDR2 YNFKEQ. V gave up 2 bases and J gave up 2 bases, with 11 bases separating them. The length of the CDR3 is 15 residues. The CDR3 DNA is TGTGCCAGCAGCCAAACCGGGACTTCCACAGATACGCAGTATTTT. Encoded protein: CASSQTGTSTDTQYF.

V usage is TRBV6-6 and J usage is TRBJ1-4; no firm D call. CDR1 and CDR2 (germline): MNHNY, SVGAGI (reference sequence). The ends were cut back, 0 bases at V and 12 bases at J, with 11 bases in the middle. The CDR3 contains 13 residues. The CDR3 DNA reads TGTGCCAGCAGTTACTCGAAATTAGGGCAACTGTTTTTT. The encoded protein is CASSYSKLGQLFF.

This clone was detected only once. The V and J genes are TRBV9 and TRBJ2-3; 12 nucleotides align to TRBD1. Germline loops: CDR1 SGDLS, CDR2 YYNGEE. CDR3 size: 15 residues. The V segment lost 3 bases and the J segment 10 bases; nucleotides outside the gene matches: 9. The CDR3 nucleotides are TGTGCCAGCAGCGCGGCCGGGACAGGGGGCCGGGCGCAGTATTTT. Encoded protein: CASSAAGTGGRAQYF.

The gene calls are TRBV15 and TRBJ2-7; no reliable D call. Germline V gene sequence: CDR1 LNHNV, CDR2 YYDKDF (reference sequence). CDR3 size: 12 residues. Trimming pared 0 bases from V and 5 bases from J, leaving 5 bases between. CDR3 in DNA: TGTGCCACCAGCAGAGATAGGAACGAGCAGTACTTC. This translates into CATSRDRNEQYF.

This chain links TRBV7-8 with TRBJ2-1; 9 bases map to TRBD1. Losses at the gene ends were 7 bases for V and 2 bases for J; bases not matched to a gene: 6. The length of the CDR3 is 15 residues. Germline loops: CDR1 SGHVS, CDR2 FQNEAQ. The CDR3 DNA reads as TGTGCCAGCAATTTGGGACAGGGTACCTACAATGAGCAGTTCTTC. Residues: CASNLGQGTYNEQFF.

The chain joins TRBV19 to TRBJ1-4; maybe TRBD1 (6 bases). CDR1 LNHDA and CDR2 SQIVND come from the germline V gene (reference sequence). The CDR3 extends over 14 amino acids. Trimming stripped 4 bases from V and 4 bases from J, with 10 bases between. The CDR3 nucleotides are TGTGCCAGTAGTACAGGGGTCGTTAATGAAAAACTGTTTTTT. This encodes CASSTGVVNEKLFF.

The chain links TRBV2 to TRBJ2-5, with D unresolved. The V gene's germline CDR1 is SNHLY and CDR2 FYNNEI. The CDR3 contains 14 residues. V lost 4 bases to trimming and J lost 5 bases, with 14 bases between them. This chain's CDR3 is CASSGLHSVETQYF. The CDR3 DNA sequence: TGTGCCAGCAGTGGACTCCACTCAGTCGAGACCCAGTACTTC. Drawing the rest from reference TRBV2 and TRBJ2-5, the complete variable domain is EPEVTQTPSHQVTQMGQEVILRCVPISNHLYFYWYRQILGQKVEFLVSFYNNEISEKSEIFDDQFSVERPDGSNFTLKIRSTKLEDSAMYFCASSGLHSVETQYFGPGTRLLVL.

The J gene is TRBJ2-1, the V gene TRBV18, with D perhaps being TRBD1 or TRBD2 (5 bases each). V was cut by 8 bases and J by 8 bases, with 13 bases left in between. The CDR3 has 12 residues. CDR1 is KGHSH and CDR2 is LQKENI in the germline V gene. The CDR3 loop is CASAPLGHEQFF. The CDR3 coding sequence is TGTGCCAGCGCCCCTCTGGGACATGAGCAGTTCTTC.

V gene TRBV11-2 combines with J gene TRBJ2-3; weak D call: TRBD1 (6 bases). The CDR3 sequence is 14 residues long. Between the trimmed V and J ends, which lost 1 base and 2 bases, there was a span of 7 bases. Germline CDR1 is SGHAT and CDR2 is FQNNGV. CDR3 region: CASSLGGPTDTQYF. In DNA, the CDR3 is TGTGCCAGCAGCTTAGGGGGGCCCACAGATACGCAGTATTTT.

The chain joins TRBV6-1 to TRBJ2-7; 9 nucleotides match TRBD1. Germline V gene lookup returns CDR1 MNHNS and CDR2 SASEGT. Trimming removed 3 bases from V and 1 base from J; junction bases left unmatched: 7. This CDR3 has 16 amino acids. The CDR3 loop is CASSDFGTGNSYEQYF. CDR3 in DNA: TGTGCCAGCAGTGACTTCGGGACAGGGAATTCCTACGAGCAGTACTTC.

This clone was recorded a few times. This chain links TRBV6-1 with TRBJ2-3; perhaps TRBD1 as D (5 bases). The V and J ends lost 6 bases and 15 bases respectively, with 16 bases between them. CDR3 length: 11 residues. Germline loops: CDR1 MNHNS, CDR2 SASEGT. The CDR3 region is CASSPPGRSYF. DNA of the CDR3: TGTGCCAGCAGCCCCCCAGGGCGCAGCTATTTT.

The rearrangement joins TRBV7-2 to TRBJ1-5; possible D gene TRBD1, 5 bases. The germline V and J ends were trimmed by 1 base and 9 bases, with 7 bases remaining between them. The CDR3 is made up of 12 amino acids. Germline CDR1 reads SGHTA; CDR2 reads FQGNSA. CDR3 loop: CASSLVGGPQHF. The CDR3 DNA follows: TGTGCCAGCAGCTTAGTCGGGGGGCCCCAGCATTTT. Filled out from reference TRBV7-2 and TRBJ1-5, the complete variable domain reads GAGVSQSPSNKVTEKGKDVELRCDPISGHTALYWYRQSLGQGLEFLIYFQGNSAPDKSGLPSDRFSAERTGGSVSTLTIQRTQQEDSAVYLCASSLVGGPQHFGDGTRLSIL.

This chain joins TRBV29-1 and TRBJ2-1, with D unresolved. The germline gives CDR1 SQVTM, CDR2 ANQGSEA. The CDR3 runs 13 residues. V lost 3 bases and J 2 bases, leaving 8 bases between the germline ends. The CDR3 DNA follows: TGCAGCGTTGAGACACTTGCCTACAATGAGCAGTTCTTC. It yields the protein CSVETLAYNEQFF.